This TCR beta chain was recovered during a study of T-cell memory formation after mild COVID-19. Study information: TCR clusters were mostly confined to one donor each. Study findings and constraints: Some SARS-CoV-2-responding clones were already detected in memory before infection. Mainly CM and EM harbored the contracting CD4+ clones; mainly EMRA harbored the CD8+ ones.

Per germline, CDR1 SGHTA and CDR2 FQGNSA. This CDR3 has 12 residues. V dropped 4 bases and J dropped 5 bases, with 8 bases sitting between them. In its sample, this clonotype was seen a few times. Antigen specificity is unknown. 5'RACE with constant-segment primers built TCRalpha and TCRbeta cDNA libraries with UMIs. TCRdb reprocessed the 5' RACE reads via MiXCR and lists one record per CDR3 protein. The table includes a few hundred thousand distinct CDR3 sequences, over 15% detected once. The sequenced material came from PBMCs or a T cell subset sorted from them (not recorded which). V and J are TRBV7-2 and TRBJ1-2; D unclear. The clonotype comes from a man between 18 and 35 years old who had mild COVID-19 (a few samples of this study predate the infection). Cell type and time point are not known. The CDR3 reads CASSSAGYGYTF. The DNA for the CDR3 is TGTGCCAGCAGCTCCGCCGGGTATGGCTACACCTTC.